A single sample gave rise to the 23 T cell receptor beta chains below, sequenced in a study of identical twins. TCRdb independently ran MiXCR on the 5' RACE reads; one entry per CDR3 protein. This sample carries 350,000 to 600,000 distinct CDR3 sequences, 13% to 15% of them seen once, and the ten largest clones take around 0.52%. The same data also contributed to another study, on yellow fever vaccine responses in identical twins.

The sample comprised CD4+ T cells sorted from blood. The receptors come from a woman aged 18-30 years in good health.

This clonotype was detected a few times. The chain uses TRBV10-3 and TRBJ2-7; D is uncertain. Per germline, CDR1 ENHRY and CDR2 SYGVKD. V was shortened by 5 bases and J by 0 bases, with 8 bases between the two germline ends. The CDR3 has 13 amino acids. CDR3 nucleotides: TGTGCCATCAGTAACACCTCCTCCTACGAGCAGTACTTC. Its protein is CAISNTSSYEQYF.

The J gene is TRBJ2-1, the V gene TRBV3-1; D remains unclear. Germline values: CDR1 LGHDT, CDR2 YNNKEL (reference sequence). V shed 1 base and J shed 7 bases, with 5 bases lying between them. CDR3 size: 12 residues. The CDR3 sequence is CASSQVANEQFF. The CDR3 nucleotides are TGTGCCAGCAGCCAAGTAGCTAATGAGCAGTTCTTC.

This clonotype was picked up a small number of times. V is TRBV5-1 and J is TRBJ2-1; D is ambiguous. CDR1 SGHRS and CDR2 YFSETQ come from the germline V gene. The CDR3 has 16 amino acids. Trimming stripped 0 bases from V and 1 base from J, with 11 bases between. CDR3 bases: TGCGCCAGCAGCTTGGGGAGTAGCAGTTCCTACAATGAGCAGTTCTTC. It encodes CASSLGSSSSYNEQFF.

This rearrangement joins TRBV7-2 to TRBJ2-7; D uncertain. Trimming pared 7 bases from V and 7 bases from J, leaving 23 bases between. CDR3 size: 15 residues. Germline CDR1 and CDR2: SGHTA and FQGNSA. CDR3 coding DNA: TGTGCCAGCACCCCAAGGGCAGTCCCCATTTTAGAGCAGTACTTC. The encoded protein is CASTPRAVPILEQYF.

This clonotype showed up just a few times. The chain has TRBV3-1 and TRBJ2-3; possibly TRBD2 for D (6 bases). The ends were cut back, 6 bases at V and 4 bases at J, with 17 bases in the middle. The CDR3 spans 15 residues. The germline gives CDR1 LGHDT, CDR2 YNNKEL (reference sequence). CDR3 loop: CASSFSGVSADTQYF. The CDR3, as DNA: TGTGCCAGCAGTTTTAGCGGAGTATCGGCAGATACGCAGTATTTT.

The genes are TRBV7-2 and TRBJ2-7; D may be TRBD1 or TRBD2 (5 bases each). Trimming shortened V by 5 bases and J by 2 bases, and 19 bases separated the two germline ends. CDR1 SGHTA and CDR2 FQGNSA come from the germline V gene. The CDR3 length is 16 residues. The CDR3 sequence is CASSAQAGTDTYEQYF. For the CDR3, the DNA is TGTGCCAGCAGCGCCCAGGCTGGGACGGATACCTACGAGCAGTACTTC.

The rearrangement links TRBV6-2 or TRBV6-3 to TRBJ1-5; perhaps TRBD1 as D (5 bases). CDR1 is MNHEY, CDR2 SVGEGT, per germline. The CDR3 has 14 residues. Trimming removed 2 bases at V and 6 bases at J, with 11 bases between. This chain's CDR3 is CASSYTGRRQPQHF. CDR3 bases: TGTGCCAGCAGTTACACGGGGCGCCGTCAGCCCCAGCATTTT.

The gene calls are TRBV12-3 or TRBV12-4 and TRBJ2-7; 9 nucleotides agree with TRBD1. This CDR3 is built from 14 residues. V trimming: 6 bases; J trimming: 6 bases; junction bases outside the gene matches: 9. The CDR3 nucleotides read TGTGCCAGCAGACTGGGACAGGGACTTTTCGAGCAGTACTTC. This sequence encodes CASRLGQGLFEQYF.

V usage is TRBV4-2 and J usage is TRBJ2-7, with D perhaps matching TRBD1 (6 bases). Germline V gene lookup returns CDR1 LGHNA and CDR2 YNFKEQ. The CDR3 is 16 amino acids. Trimming cost V 1 base and J 2 bases, with 15 bases left between them. This CDR3 is CASSQGGPGDTYEQYF. The CDR3 DNA reads as TGTGCCAGCAGCCAAGGAGGCCCAGGGGATACCTACGAGCAGTACTTC.

This clonotype has only a few counts. The DNA for the CDR3 is TGTGCCAGCAGTTGGGACAGCCTCTACGAGCAGTACTTC. Protein product: CASSWDSLYEQYF. J is TRBJ2-7 and V is TRBV2, with 7 bases that match TRBD1. CDR1 is SNHLY and CDR2 is FYNNEI in the germline V gene. This CDR3 region has 13 residues. V shed 5 bases and J 3 bases; nucleotides not matched to a gene: 4.

This clonotype was seen a handful of times. This chain links TRBV12-3 or TRBV12-4 with TRBJ2-1; 10 bases match TRBD2. The CDR3 is made up of 17 amino acids. V gave up 3 bases and J gave up 7 bases; unmatched junction bases: 12. This CDR3 is CASSLFASSGRGNEQFF. CDR3 DNA sequence: TGTGCCAGCAGTTTGTTCGCGTCTAGCGGGAGAGGGAATGAGCAGTTCTTC.

The chain combines TRBV12-2 with TRBJ2-1; no DNA check was done on the table's D call, TRBD1. TRBV12-2 is annotated as a pseudogene. The CDR3 covers 20 residues. Here the CDR3 reads CASRLAQLGTDPWRGNEQFF. The DNA for the CDR3 is TGTGCAAGTCGCTTAGCACAGTTGGGGACAGATCCTTGGAGGGGAAATGAGCAGTTCTTC.

This clonotype was picked up a small number of times. The chain links TRBV7-2 to TRBJ1-4; D unclear. V was cut by 5 bases and J by 0 bases, with 7 bases left in between. Per germline, CDR1 SGHTA and CDR2 FQGNSA. This CDR3 has 14 amino acids. CDR3 in amino acids: CASSTGATNEKLFF. The CDR3 DNA follows: TGTGCCAGCAGCACCGGGGCAACTAATGAAAAACTGTTTTTT.

There are many counts of this clonotype. The chain is built from TRBV12-3 or TRBV12-4 and TRBJ1-4, with 9 bases identical to TRBD1. The length of the CDR3 is 13 residues. V dropped 6 bases and J dropped 8; count of bases not matched to a gene: 4. CDR3 nucleotide sequence: TGTGCCAGCAGGAACAGGGGGCACGAAAAACTGTTTTTT. This encodes CASRNRGHEKLFF.

In its sample, this clonotype was seen a few times. This chain's CDR3 is CASSQTRASTDTQYF. The CDR3 region has the DNA TGTGCCAGCAGCCAAACCAGGGCTAGCACAGATACGCAGTATTTT. This chain uses TRBV7-9 with TRBJ2-3; a possible D gene is TRBD1 (5 bases). CDR1 SEHNR and CDR2 FQNEAQ come from the germline V gene (reference sequence). This CDR3 contains 15 residues. The V end lost 5 bases, the J end lost 0 bases, and 12 bases lay between the germline ends.

The chain joins TRBV18 to TRBJ2-7; D possibly corresponds to TRBD1 (6 bases). Germline loops: CDR1 KGHSH, CDR2 LQKENI. The V end was cut by 3 bases, the J end by 3 bases, with 12 bases between. The length of the CDR3 is 14 residues. The chain's CDR3 is CASSPTGSVYEQYF. Written as DNA, the CDR3 is TGTGCCAGCTCACCGACAGGTTCCGTCTACGAGCAGTACTTC.

The rearrangement links TRBV6-5 to TRBJ2-2, with TRBD1 matching 7 bases. This CDR3 region has 17 residues. V gave up 0 bases and J gave up 4 bases; unmatched junction bases: 8. Germline CDR1 MNHEY, CDR2 SVGAGI. CDR3 DNA: TGTGCCAGCAGTTACTCGAAGGGACAGACCCTCACCGGGGAGCTGTTTTTT. Translation gives CASSYSKGQTLTGELFF.

The rearrangement joins TRBV20-1 to TRBJ2-1; D is ambiguous. Trimming shortened V by 3 bases and J by 7 bases, and 19 bases separated the two germline ends. Germline-derived CDR1 and CDR2 are DFQATT and SNEGSKA (reference sequence). The CDR3 contains 15 residues. The CDR3 spells CSASGLGFEINEQFF. The CDR3 DNA reads TGCAGTGCTAGTGGGTTGGGCTTTGAGATAAATGAGCAGTTCTTC.

This clonotype was seen a handful of times. The chain recombines TRBV10-3 with TRBJ2-6; 10 bases are shared with TRBD1. After removal of 4 bases from V and 1 base from J, the junction contained 7 bases not matched to a gene. This CDR3 has 18 residues. Per germline, CDR1 ENHRY and CDR2 SYGVKD. CDR3 in DNA: TGTGCCATCAGTGGGACAGGGGGTGAACTTTCTGGGGCCAACGTCCTGACTTTC. Its translation: CAISGTGGELSGANVLTF.

This clonotype was counted a few times. The chain uses TRBV6-1 and TRBJ2-7; TRBD1 agrees at 11 bases. V dropped 6 bases and J dropped 7; count of bases not matched to a gene: 8. Germline CDR1 and CDR2: MNHNS and SASEGT. CDR3 size: 14 residues. CDR3 sequence reads: CASSLGQGAREQYF. CDR3 sequence (DNA): TGTGCCAGCAGCCTTGGACAGGGGGCGCGTGAGCAGTACTTC.

Only a few counts were recorded for this clonotype. The chain combines TRBV5-5 with TRBJ2-7, with D unclear. This CDR3 spans 14 amino acids. CDR1 is SGHKS, CDR2 YYEKEE, per germline (reference sequence). With 7 bases removed from V and 2 bases from J, the gap between germline ends came to 16 bases. The DNA of the CDR3 is TGTGCCAGCCTAAGGTCCCTAGGAACCTACGAGCAGTACTTC. Protein product: CASLRSLGTYEQYF.

The sample holds a few counts of this clonotype. J is TRBJ2-3 and V is TRBV12-3 or TRBV12-4, with 8 nucleotides matching TRBD2. This CDR3 contains 16 residues. V trimming: 2 bases; J trimming: 2 bases; junction bases outside the gene matches: 6. The CDR3 DNA follows: TGTGCCAGCAGTTTATTGTCGGGAGGGTTCACAGATACGCAGTATTTT. This encodes CASSLLSGGFTDTQYF.

This clonotype was found a few times. The J gene is TRBJ2-1, the V gene TRBV3-1; unclear D gene. CDR1 is LGHDT, CDR2 YNNKEL, per germline (reference sequence). V was trimmed by 1 base and J by 7 bases, leaving 8 bases between them. The CDR3 spans 13 residues. For the CDR3, the DNA is TGTGCCAGCAGCCAAGGTCTTTGGAATGAGCAGTTCTTC. This codes for CASSQGLWNEQFF.